The clone carrying this TCR beta chain was detected only a few times. Antigen unknown. The CDR3 runs 16 residues. V gave up 0 bases and J gave up 1 base; unmatched junction bases: 6. The germline V gene has CDR1 SGHRS and CDR2 YFSETQ. The data are from a study of T cells after yellow fever vaccination. The study made its TCR cDNA through 5'RACE template switching. That step introduced a universal primer site along with UMIs. TCRdb independently ran MiXCR on the 5' RACE reads; one entry per CDR3 protein. The sample yields 200,000 to 250,000 distinct CDR3 sequences, about 3% seen once. General study results and limits: Once the booster was given, most primary-vaccination clones reappeared, at more than 95% for CD4 and more than 85% for CD8. Although the secondary response was weaker, it peaked faster, at day 5 versus 15.

This clonotype was obtained from a man younger than 35 who received the YFV17D yellow fever vaccine. The specimen was CD4+ T cells sorted from PBMCs, collected 10 days after the yellow fever booster vaccination. The chain has TRBV5-1 and TRBJ2-5; 7 positions match TRBD2. CDR3 DNA sequence: TGCGCCAGCAGCTTGGAGGCTAGCGGAGCCCAAGAGACCCAGTACTTC. Translated, it gives CASSLEASGAQETQYF.